A single sample is the source of the 26 T cell receptor beta chains below, sequenced in a study of Ad26.COV2.S vaccination and SARS-CoV-2 variants. Measured with immunoSEQ multiplex PCR; TCRdb has only the in-frame clones, and not every one. Of roughly 380,000 clones listed, around 86% are singletons. This sample's treatment: around 19 received Ad26.COV2.S at low or high dose, single or two shots; roughly five received placebo; per-sample allocation not given. Collection of the samples took place on day 63 after the first injection of vaccine or placebo. Material: peripheral blood, obtained in a trial of Ad26.COV2.S vaccine versus placebo. These receptor sequences come from a person aged 18-60 years who received the Ad26.COV2.S COVID-19 vaccine or a placebo.

The genes are TRBV6-5 and TRBJ1-1; 9 bases line up with TRBD1. Germline V lookup: CDR1 MNHEY, CDR2 SVGAGI. The CDR3 has 15 residues. The junction had 6 bases not matched to a gene; V was cut back by 2 bases and J by 5 bases. CDR3 nucleotides: TGTGCCAGCAGTTACCGCGGGACAGGGCGAACTGAAGCTTTCTTT. It codes for CASSYRGTGRTEAFF.

The rearrangement uses TRBV5-4 and TRBJ1-2, with D perhaps TRBD1 (5 bases). Germline CDR1 and CDR2: SGHNT and YYREEE (reference sequence). Trimming shortened V by 4 bases and J by 2 bases, and 15 bases separated the two germline ends. The CDR3 sequence is 15 residues long. CDR3 DNA sequence: TGTGCCAGCAGCCCCGGGACGGCTCAGAACTATGGCTACACCTTC. Translation: CASSPGTAQNYGYTF.

This chain uses TRBV6-2 or TRBV6-3 with TRBJ1-3; D remains unclear. V was pared by 6 bases and J by 2 bases, with 8 bases between. The CDR3 has 13 amino acids. Germline values: CDR1 MNHEY, CDR2 SVGEGT. The DNA of the CDR3 is TGTGCCAGCAGCCCAGGAACTGGAAACACCATATATTTT. It translates to CASSPGTGNTIYF.

The V call is TRBV25-1, the J call TRBJ2-7; D call uncertain. This CDR3 is 12 amino acids long. Germline V gene lookup returns CDR1 MGHDK and CDR2 SYGVNS. V dropped 4 bases and J dropped 2 bases, with 6 bases sitting between them. CDR3 in amino acids: CASSGGTYEQYF. CDR3 coding DNA: TGTGCCAGCAGTGGCGGTACCTACGAGCAGTACTTC.

V gene TRBV6-1 combines with J gene TRBJ2-3; 7 bases are a match to TRBD1. The germline gives CDR1 MNHNS, CDR2 SASEGT. Germline trimming cut 2 bases from V and 3 bases from J; bases unmatched to any gene: 5. The CDR3 loop spans 15 amino acids. CDR3 sequence reads: CASSETGETTDTQYF. In DNA, the CDR3 is TGTGCCAGCAGTGAAACAGGGGAGACGACAGATACGCAGTATTTT.

The chain combines TRBV5-1 with TRBJ1-2; D remains ambiguous. Germline-derived CDR1 and CDR2 are SGHRS and YFSETQ. The V end was cut by 4 bases, the J end by 8 bases, with 15 bases between. This CDR3 is 13 amino acids long. CDR3 sequence reads: CASSLGPLEGYTF. CDR3 nucleotides: TGCGCCAGCAGCCTAGGACCGCTGGAGGGCTACACCTTC.

This clone came up once. A junction end diverges from the germline sequence, so it may reflect a read error. The genes are TRBV7-7 and TRBJ2-2; weak D call: TRBD2 (6 bases). This CDR3 is 14 amino acids long. Looked up from germline, CDR1 is SSHAT and CDR2 is FNYEAQ (reference sequence). The CDR3 is CASSLAENTGELFF. In DNA form, the CDR3 reads TGTGCTAGCAGCTTAGCGGAGAACACCGGGGAGCTGTTTTTT.

This sequence joins TRBV27 and TRBJ1-2; 9 bases map to TRBD1. J lost 4 bases, V lost 4 bases, and 4 bases had no gene match. The CDR3 is made up of 14 amino acids. Germline CDR1 and CDR2: MNHEY and SMNVEV (reference sequence). The CDR3 DNA reads as TGTGCCAGCAGTTACTCGGGACAGGGCTATGGCTACACCTTC. Residues: CASSYSGQGYGYTF.

The V and J genes are TRBV4-3 and TRBJ2-5; the match to TRBD2 covers 10 bases. Unmatched junction bases numbered 9, after V lost 1 base and J lost 7 bases. The germline gives CDR1 LGHNA, CDR2 YSLEER. This CDR3 contains 16 residues. CDR3 coding DNA: TGCGCCAGCAGCCAAGGAAGCGGGGGGGCCCTAGGGACCCAGTACTTC. It specifies CASSQGSGGALGTQYF.

V is TRBV7-9 and J is TRBJ1-1; D possibly corresponds to TRBD1 (6 bases). The CDR3 has 14 amino acids. The germline gives CDR1 SEHNR, CDR2 FQNEAQ (reference sequence). V gave up 0 bases and J gave up 1 base, with 6 bases separating them. The CDR3 DNA reads TGTGCCAGCAGCTTAGCGGGACAGAACACTGAAGCTTTCTTT. It codes for CASSLAGQNTEAFF.

This chain joins TRBV18 and TRBJ1-3; the D is unclear. CDR3 size: 15 residues. Germline values: CDR1 KGHSH, CDR2 LQKENI. The ends were cut back, 3 bases at V and 0 bases at J, with 9 bases in the middle. CDR3 sequence reads: CASSPDVSSGNTIYF. In DNA form, the CDR3 reads TGTGCCAGCTCACCGGACGTTAGCTCTGGAAACACCATATATTTT.

The gene calls are TRBV2 and TRBJ1-5; a weak D match, TRBD1 (6 bases). The CDR3 runs 17 residues. V was pared by 1 base and J by 1 base, with 14 bases between. The germline CDR1 and CDR2 sequences are SNHLY and FYNNEI. CDR3 protein: CASSEGRTVPSNQPQHF. The DNA for the CDR3 is TGTGCCAGCAGTGAAGGACGGACAGTACCAAGCAATCAGCCCCAGCATTTT.

J is TRBJ1-3 and V is TRBV18; no definite D call. Germline CDR1 KGHSH, CDR2 LQKENI. V gave up 2 bases and J gave up 0 bases, with 11 bases separating them. CDR3 length equals 16 residues. This CDR3 reads CASSPLAGSSGNTIYF. CDR3 nucleotide sequence: TGTGCCAGCTCACCATTGGCAGGCAGCTCTGGAAACACCATATATTTT. Filled out from reference TRBV18 and TRBJ1-3, the complete variable domain reads NAGVMQNPRHLVRRRGQEARLRCSPMKGHSHVYWYRQLPEEGLKFMVYLQKENIIDESGMPKERFSAEFPKEGPSILRIQQVVRGDSAAYFCASSPLAGSSGNTIYFGEGSWLTVV.

This chain connects TRBV2 to TRBJ1-1, with 12 bases fitting TRBD1. The CDR3 contains 12 residues. Looked up from germline, CDR1 is SNHLY and CDR2 is FYNNEI. J was trimmed by 11 bases and V by 8 bases; bases with no gene match: 6. CDR3 nucleotides: TGTGCCAGCGGTGGGGACAGGGGGCCTGCTTTCTTT. It encodes CASGGDRGPAFF. Looking up the rest from reference TRBV2 and TRBJ1-1 gives the full variable domain: EPEVTQTPSHQVTQMGQEVILRCVPISNHLYFYWYRQILGQKVEFLVSFYNNEISEKSEIFDDQFSVERPDGSNFTLKIRSTKLEDSAMYFCASGGDRGPAFFGQGTRLTVV.

The chain is built from TRBV27 and TRBJ1-1; possibly TRBD1 for D (5 bases). In germline, CDR1 is MNHEY, CDR2 SMNVEV (reference sequence). Trimming took off 6 bases at V and 4 bases at J, with 18 bases between the two ends. CDR3 length equals 15 residues. CDR3 bases: TGTGCCAGCAGGAAACCGGGACGGGTTCTCACTGAAGCTTTCTTT. It specifies CASRKPGRVLTEAFF.

The rearrangement links TRBV15 to TRBJ1-2; TRBD1 agrees at 8 bases. Germline values: CDR1 LNHNV, CDR2 YYDKDF (reference sequence). V was clipped by 1 base and J by 1 base; unmatched bases: 5. The CDR3 length is 16 residues. The CDR3, as DNA: TGTGCCACCAGCAGAGGTCGACAGGGGAATAACTATGGCTACACCTTC. The encoded protein is CATSRGRQGNNYGYTF.

The chain combines TRBV5-8 with TRBJ1-1; 7 positions match TRBD1. The germline CDR1 and CDR2 sequences are SGHTS and YDEGEE. The CDR3 is made up of 19 amino acids. With 3 bases clipped from V and 4 bases from J, the junction kept 21 bases outside the gene matches. The CDR3 here is CASSYRGRYVSAVGTEAFF. DNA of the CDR3: TGTGCCAGCAGCTACAGGGGCAGGTACGTTTCGGCGGTAGGCACTGAAGCTTTCTTT. The variable domain in full, with the rest retrieved from reference TRBV5-8 and TRBJ1-1, is EAGVTQSPTHLIKTRGQQATLRCSPISGHTSVYWYQQALGLGLQFLLWYDEGEERNRGNFPPRFSGRQFPNYSSELNVNALELEDSALYLCASSYRGRYVSAVGTEAFFGQGTRLTVV.

The chain uses TRBV18 and TRBJ2-7, with unresolved D. CDR1 KGHSH and CDR2 LQKENI come from the germline V gene. CDR3 length: 14 residues. V lost 0 bases, J lost 3 bases, and 9 bases lay in between. CDR3 sequence: CASSPPNGNYEQYF. The CDR3, as DNA: TGTGCCAGCTCACCACCAAACGGCAACTACGAGCAGTACTTC.

This clone showed up just once. The J gene is TRBJ2-7, the V gene TRBV27; D perhaps matches TRBD1 (6 bases). This CDR3 has 15 amino acids. Trimming took 6 bases from V and 3 from J, leaving 18 bases between them. From germline, CDR1 is MNHEY and CDR2 SMNVEV (reference sequence). CDR3 amino acids: CASSLLGTQNYEQYF. CDR3 DNA sequence: TGTGCCAGCAGCTTACTCGGGACACAAAACTACGAGCAGTACTTC.

In this sample, this clone turned up once. This chain joins TRBV9 and TRBJ1-6; D gene uncertain. Germline V CDR1 and CDR2: SGDLS, YYNGEE. The CDR3 consists of 13 residues. V was cut by 4 bases and J by 8 bases, with 10 bases left in between. The CDR3 DNA sequence: TGTGCCAGCAGCCCAGCGGCAGATTCACCCCTCCACTTT. Amino acids: CASSPAADSPLHF.

This chain joins TRBV5-6 and TRBJ1-3; D not certain. Per germline, CDR1 SGHDT and CDR2 YYEEEE. The CDR3 extends over 15 amino acids. Between the trimmed V and J ends, which lost 4 bases and 0 bases, there was a span of 11 bases. CDR3 in DNA: TGTGCCAGCAGCAAGGACCTAAACTCTGGAAACACCATATATTTT. Amino acids: CASSKDLNSGNTIYF.

The chain couples TRBV27 to TRBJ1-1, with no clear D. V lost 1 base and J lost 5, with 23 bases in between. CDR3 length: 18 residues. Germline loops: CDR1 MNHEY, CDR2 SMNVEV (reference sequence). Here the CDR3 reads CASSLYPTPRIRRTEAFF. CDR3 DNA: TGTGCCAGCAGTTTATATCCCACACCGAGAATACGGAGGACTGAAGCTTTCTTT.

The genes are TRBV5-4 and TRBJ2-7, with TRBD1 as a possible D gene (5 bases). V was shortened by 3 bases and J by 3 bases, with 7 bases between the two germline ends. The CDR3 loop spans 12 amino acids. Germline CDR1 and CDR2: SGHNT and YYREEE (reference sequence). In DNA, the CDR3 is TGTGCCAGCAGCTCGGACATCTACGAGCAGTACTTC. It encodes CASSSDIYEQYF.

Only a few counts were recorded for this clone. The V call is TRBV4-1, the J call TRBJ1-3; D is possibly TRBD1 (5 bases). Trimming removed 0 bases at V and 4 bases at J, with 10 bases between. Germline CDR1 is MGHRA and CDR2 is YSYEKL. The CDR3 sequence is 15 residues long. The DNA of the CDR3 is TGCGCCAGCAGCCAAGATCCAGGGACGGGAAACACCATATATTTT. Its translation: CASSQDPGTGNTIYF.

The CDR3 DNA follows: TGTGCTAGTGGTCCGGACAGGGGAGGGACTGAAGCTTTCTTT. Residues: CASGPDRGGTEAFF. The rearrangement uses TRBV12-5 and TRBJ1-1; TRBD1 aligns across 9 bases. J lost 5 bases, V lost 5 bases, and 6 bases had no gene match. Germline V gene lookup returns CDR1 LGHNT and CDR2 FRNRAP. This CDR3 is 14 amino acids long.

The CDR3 spells CASSQRGPLEHTF. DNA for the CDR3: TGTGCCAGCAGCCAGAGGGGACCTTTAGAACACACCTTC. The chain carries TRBV3-1 (or the pseudogene TRBV3-2) and TRBJ1-2; tentatively, D is TRBD1 (5 bases). Germline CDR1 reads LGHDT; CDR2 reads YNNKEL (reference sequence). V lost 3 bases and J lost 12, with 17 bases in between. This CDR3 is 13 amino acids long.